This T cell receptor beta chain originates from a study of cytomegalovirus exposure and HLA in healthy donors. General study results and limits: Listed as cytomegalovirus-associated were 164 TCR beta chains. It has been reported that TCR beta sequences accurately predicted the HLA-A and HLA-B alleles of most subjects. Segments of the TCR beta V type were, in most cases, productive about 87% or about 30% of the time in an earlier analysis.

Germline V gene data show CDR1 as SEHNR and CDR2 as FQNEAQ (reference sequence). This CDR3 spans 12 amino acids. V was cut by 4 bases and J by 0 bases, with 3 bases left in between. This clone is a singleton in its sample. Its antigen remains unknown. With 60 Vbeta and 13 Jbeta primers, the PCR was carried out. Methods used by the authors: Later work found approximately 87 million unique TCR beta chains, with approximately 12 million shared. The repertoire was sequenced with immunoSEQ multiplex PCR; TCRdb's copy has only in-frame clones and lacks some. V and J calls and clone size follow that table, whereas D and trimming were derived from the DNA. The table includes more than 200,000 clones, more than 60% detected once.

Sequenced input: PBMCs. This rearrangement joins TRBV7-9 to TRBJ1-1, with no clear D. The TCR was taken from a man aged 40-49 years in good health and CMV-seronegative. In DNA, the CDR3 is TGTGCCAGCAGCTCAGTGAACACTGAAGCTTTCTTT. Protein product: CASSSVNTEAFF.